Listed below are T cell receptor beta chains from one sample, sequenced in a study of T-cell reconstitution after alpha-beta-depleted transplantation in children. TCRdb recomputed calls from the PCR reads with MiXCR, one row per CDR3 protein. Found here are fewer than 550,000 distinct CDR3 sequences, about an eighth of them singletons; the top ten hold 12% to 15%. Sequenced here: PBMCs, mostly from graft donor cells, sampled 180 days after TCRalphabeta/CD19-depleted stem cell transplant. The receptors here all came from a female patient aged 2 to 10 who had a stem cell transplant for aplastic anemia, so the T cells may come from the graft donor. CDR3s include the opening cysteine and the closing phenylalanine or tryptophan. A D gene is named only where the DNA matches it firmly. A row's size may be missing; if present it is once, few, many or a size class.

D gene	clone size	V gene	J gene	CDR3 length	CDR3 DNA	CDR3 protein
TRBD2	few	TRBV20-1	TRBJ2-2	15	TGCAGTGCTAGCTCTAGCGGGAGGGCCGCCGGGGAGCTGTTTTTT	CSASSSGRAAGELFF
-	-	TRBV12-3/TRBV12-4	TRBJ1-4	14	TGTGCCAGCAGGAGGGGGGCAACTAATGAAAAACTGTTTTTT	CASRRGATNEKLFF
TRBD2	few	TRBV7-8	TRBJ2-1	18	TGTGCCAGCAGCTATTCCCCTAGCGGGGGTAGGTCGAACAATGAGCAGTTCTTC	CASSYSPSGGRSNNEQFF
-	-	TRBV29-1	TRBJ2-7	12	TGCAGCGTTGTAGACAGCGCCTACGAGCAGTACTTC	CSVVDSAYEQYF
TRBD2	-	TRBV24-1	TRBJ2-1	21	TGTGCGGCCTGTGATTTGCGAATCGGGACTAGCGGGAGTGGCCCCTACAATGAGCAGTTCTTC	CAACDLRIGTSGSGPYNEQFF
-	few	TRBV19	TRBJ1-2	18	TGTGCCAGTAGCCGAGGATCGACGGATGATCGAGCTAACTATGGCTACACCTTC	CASSRGSTDDRANYGYTF
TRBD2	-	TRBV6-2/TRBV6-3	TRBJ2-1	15	TGTGCCAGCAGTTACTTTAGCGGGAGGGCCCATGAGCAGTTCTTC	CASSYFSGRAHEQFF
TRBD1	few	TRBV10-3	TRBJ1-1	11	TGTGCCATCAGTGCAGGGGGTGAAGCTTTCTTT	CAISAGGEAFF
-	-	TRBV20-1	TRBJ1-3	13	TGCAGTGCCGGAATCGCAGGGAGTCACACCATATATTTT	CSAGIAGSHTIYF
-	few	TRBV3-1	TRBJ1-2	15	TGTGCCAGCAGCCAACTGGACACCAGCTCCTATGGCTACACCTTC	CASSQLDTSSYGYTF
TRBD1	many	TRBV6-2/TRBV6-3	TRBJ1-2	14	TGTGCCAGCAGCCAGCGACAGGGGAACTATGGCTACACCTTC	CASSQRQGNYGYTF
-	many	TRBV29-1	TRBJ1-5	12	TGCAGCGCGGGGAATAGCAATCAGCCCCAGCATTTT	CSAGNSNQPQHF
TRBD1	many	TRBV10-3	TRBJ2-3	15	TGTGCCATCAGCTCCGGGACAGGGAATTGGGATACGCAGTATTTT	CAISSGTGNWDTQYF
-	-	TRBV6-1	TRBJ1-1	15	TGTGCCAGCAGTGGCCTACAGGGAGGGGGACCTGAAGCTTTCTTT	CASSGLQGGGPEAFF
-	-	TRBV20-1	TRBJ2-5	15	TGCAGTGCTAGCCCCCGGTACGGGGCCCAAGAGACCCAGTACTTC	CSASPRYGAQETQYF
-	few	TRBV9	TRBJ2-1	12	TGTGCCAGCAGCTCGACAACCAATGAGCAGTTCTTC	CASSSTTNEQFF
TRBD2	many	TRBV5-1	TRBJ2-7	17	TGCGCCAGCAGCTTGGGACTAGCGGCACGATCCTCCTACGAGCAGTACTTC	CASSLGLAARSSYEQYF
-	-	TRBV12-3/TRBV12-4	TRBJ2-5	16	TGTGCCAGCAGTTTAGAGGCTGACAGGATTCCAGAGACCCAGTACTTC	CASSLEADRIPETQYF
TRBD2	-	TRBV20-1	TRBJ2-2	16	TGCAGTGCTAGAAGGACTAGCGGGAGGGCCTCCGGGGAGCTGTTTTTT	CSARRTSGRASGELFF
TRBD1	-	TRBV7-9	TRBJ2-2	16	TGTGCCAGCAGCGCCGGACAGGGGCTGAGGACCGGGGAGCTGTTTTTT	CASSAGQGLRTGELFF